This TCR beta chain was documented in a study of PD-L1 blockade in urothelial cancer. Study-wide context: Patients took up atezolizumab in about 2014 at 1,200 mg intravenously every 3 weeks. Once treatment had started, blood was analyzed at 3 weeks (second dose) and again at 6 weeks.

Specified time point: pretreatment peripheral blood. Each patient presented with locally advanced or metastatic urothelial carcinoma. Pretreatment sampling and on-treatment sampling together yielded between 1 and 8 samples for each patient. This table comes from immunoSEQ multiplex PCR, and its TCRdb copy is limited to in-frame clones, with some not included. This table has tens of thousands of clones, around 86% appearing once. The trim removed 4 bases at V and 0 bases at J, leaving 8 bases unmatched. Germline CDR1 is SQVTM and CDR2 is ANQGSEA. CDR3 size: 16 residues. This chain uses TRBV29-1 with TRBJ2-3, with 9 bases lining up with TRBD2. The sequencing here drew on PBMCs, taken around atezolizumab (anti-PD-L1) treatment. The TCR sequence derives from a man aged 65-85 years with urothelial cancer. Written as DNA, the CDR3 is TGCAGCGTTGTTCGGCTAGCGGGGACTAGCACAGATACGCAGTATTTT. Translation gives CSVVRLAGTSTDTQYF.